This TCR beta chain was retrieved from a study of human CD8 memory T cell subsets. The CCR7+ PD-1- TIGIT- phenotype marked stem-like memory CD8+ T cells (TSTEM). A word on this clonotype: Antigen: not known.

UMI-labeled 5' RACE yielded the TCR beta libraries. TCRdb re-called the 5' RACE reads; every CDR3 protein appears as one record, without DNA. Its listing shows some 10,000 distinct CDR3 sequences. Notes on the study in general: Stem-like memory and precursor exhausted T cell repertoires barely overlapped. For stem-like memory and precursor exhausted T cells, diversity was similarly high, which was not true of effector memory cells. The study sequenced T cell receptor beta chains and no other chains.

The germline gives CDR1 SGHRS, CDR2 YFSETQ. CDR3 length: 15 amino acids. This chain joins TRBV5-1 and TRBJ2-1; TCRdb lists TRBD1, though no DNA is available to test this call. The receptor was derived from a human donor in good health. Sequencing was performed on CD8+ stem-like memory T cells (TSCM and TCM) sorted from PBMCs. Noted subset: stem-like memory CD8 T cells (TSTEM), CCR7+ PD-1- TIGIT-. The CDR3 spells CASSWRDSSYNEQFF.